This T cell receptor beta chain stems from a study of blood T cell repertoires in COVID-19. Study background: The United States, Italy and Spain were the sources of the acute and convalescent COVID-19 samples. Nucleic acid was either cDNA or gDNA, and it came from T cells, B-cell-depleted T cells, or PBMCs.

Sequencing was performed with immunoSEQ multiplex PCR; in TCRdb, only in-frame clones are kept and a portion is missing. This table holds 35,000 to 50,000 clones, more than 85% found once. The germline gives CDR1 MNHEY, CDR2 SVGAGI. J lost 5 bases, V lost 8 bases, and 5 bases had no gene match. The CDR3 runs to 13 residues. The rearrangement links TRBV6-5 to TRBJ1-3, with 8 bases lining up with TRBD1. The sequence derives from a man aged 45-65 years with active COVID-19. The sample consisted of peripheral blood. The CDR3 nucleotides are TGTGCCAGCTCGACAGGGGTACGAAACACCATATATTTT. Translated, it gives CASSTGVRNTIYF.